Included here is one T cell receptor beta chain sequence, with context. No antigen is known for it. From the 5' RACE reads, TCRdb called clonotypes with MiXCR, one entry per CDR3 protein. The table lists 200,000 to 300,000 distinct CDR3 sequences, 15% to 19% of them singletons. This sample stems from a study of T-cell memory formation after mild COVID-19. Study in general: TCR clusters largely stayed donor specific. Findings of the study overall: The study found contracting CD4+ clones mainly in CM and EM and contracting CD8+ clones in EMRA. The study detected some responding clones in pre-infection memory, suggesting cross-reactive memory joined. Clones shrinking between day 15 and 85 showed a balanced CD4/CD8 split, and those that grew later tilted toward CD4+.

Germline CDR1 is MNHNS and CDR2 is SASEGT. With 0 bases clipped from V and 7 bases from J, the junction kept 21 bases outside the gene matches. The CDR3 loop spans 19 amino acids. Sequenced input: PBMCs or a T cell subset sorted from them (not recorded which). The chain is built from TRBV6-1 and TRBJ2-7; 7 bases align to TRBD2. The receptor's source is an adult woman who had mild COVID-19 (a few samples of this study predate the infection). Cell type and time point are not known. The CDR3 DNA sequence: TGTGCCAGCAGTGAAGCGTATTGGAGATTTCGGCGGGAGTTGGGTGAGCAGTACTTC. Encoded protein: CASSEAYWRFRRELGEQYF.